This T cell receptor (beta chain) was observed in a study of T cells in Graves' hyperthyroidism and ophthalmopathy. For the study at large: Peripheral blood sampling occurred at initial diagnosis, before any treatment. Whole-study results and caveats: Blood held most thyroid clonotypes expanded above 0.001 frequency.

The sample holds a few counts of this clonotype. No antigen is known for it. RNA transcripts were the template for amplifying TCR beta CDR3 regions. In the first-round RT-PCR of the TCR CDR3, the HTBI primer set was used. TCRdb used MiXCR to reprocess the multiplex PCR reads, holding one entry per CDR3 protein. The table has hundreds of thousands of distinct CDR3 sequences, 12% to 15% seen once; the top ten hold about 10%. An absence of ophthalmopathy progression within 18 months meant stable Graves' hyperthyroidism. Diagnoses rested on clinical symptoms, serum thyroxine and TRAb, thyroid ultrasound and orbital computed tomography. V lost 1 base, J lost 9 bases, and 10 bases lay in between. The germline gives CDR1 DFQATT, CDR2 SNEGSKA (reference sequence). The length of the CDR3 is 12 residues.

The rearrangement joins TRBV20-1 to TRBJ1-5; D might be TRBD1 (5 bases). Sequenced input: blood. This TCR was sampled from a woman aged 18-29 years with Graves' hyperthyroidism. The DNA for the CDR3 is TGCAGTGCTAGAGGGGGGGGTGGGCCCCAGCATTTT. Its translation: CSARGGGGPQHF.